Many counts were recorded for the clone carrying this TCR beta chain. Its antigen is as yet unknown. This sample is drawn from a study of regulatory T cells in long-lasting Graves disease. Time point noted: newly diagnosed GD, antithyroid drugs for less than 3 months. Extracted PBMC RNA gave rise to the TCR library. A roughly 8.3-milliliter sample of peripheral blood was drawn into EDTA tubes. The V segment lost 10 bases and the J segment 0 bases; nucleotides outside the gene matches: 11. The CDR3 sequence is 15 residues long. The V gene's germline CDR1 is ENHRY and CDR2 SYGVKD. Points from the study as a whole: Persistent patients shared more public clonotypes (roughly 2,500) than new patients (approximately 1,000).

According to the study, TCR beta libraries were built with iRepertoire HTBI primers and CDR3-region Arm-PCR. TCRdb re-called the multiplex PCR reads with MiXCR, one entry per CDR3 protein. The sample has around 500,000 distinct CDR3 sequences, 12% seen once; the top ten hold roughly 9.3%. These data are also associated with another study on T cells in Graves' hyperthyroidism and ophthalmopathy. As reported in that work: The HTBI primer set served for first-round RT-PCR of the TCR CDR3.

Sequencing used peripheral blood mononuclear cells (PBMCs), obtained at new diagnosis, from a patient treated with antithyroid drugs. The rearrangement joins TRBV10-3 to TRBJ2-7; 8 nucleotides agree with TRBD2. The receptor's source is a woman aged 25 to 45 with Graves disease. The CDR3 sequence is CATRGGPGTSYEQYF. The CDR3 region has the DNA TGTGCCACACGGGGGGGGCCCGGGACCTCCTACGAGCAGTACTTC.